This T cell receptor (beta chain) was observed in a study of siplizumab effects on memory and regulatory T cells. Study-level results: It seemed that naive T cells were more diverse than memory cells and were major contributors to the alloresponse. With siplizumab, Treg-derived clones averaged roughly 66% of mappable alloreactive CD4+ clones, versus 26.9% in controls. Siplizumab brought about a significant reduction in alloreactive sequences traceable to unstimulated CD4+ memory cells. Suppressive activity of Tregs proliferating in siplizumab cultures remained unconfirmed.

Profiled with immunoSEQ multiplex PCR; TCRdb holds only in-frame clones, not every one. The sample lists fewer than 120,000 clones, approximately 92% seen once, with about 1.5% in the top ten. For this clone: Its antigen is unidentified.

The sequence came from a human donor in good health. Sequenced material: CD4+ T cells sorted from blood.

The CDR3 reads CASSEAYTSNQPQHF. The CDR3 region has the DNA TGTGCCAGCAGTGAGGCCTACACTAGCAATCAGCCCCAGCATTTT. V is TRBV2 and J is TRBJ1-5, with no clear D. The CDR3 runs 15 residues. V lost 3 bases to trimming and J lost 0 bases, with 9 bases between them. Germline CDR1 SNHLY, CDR2 FYNNEI.